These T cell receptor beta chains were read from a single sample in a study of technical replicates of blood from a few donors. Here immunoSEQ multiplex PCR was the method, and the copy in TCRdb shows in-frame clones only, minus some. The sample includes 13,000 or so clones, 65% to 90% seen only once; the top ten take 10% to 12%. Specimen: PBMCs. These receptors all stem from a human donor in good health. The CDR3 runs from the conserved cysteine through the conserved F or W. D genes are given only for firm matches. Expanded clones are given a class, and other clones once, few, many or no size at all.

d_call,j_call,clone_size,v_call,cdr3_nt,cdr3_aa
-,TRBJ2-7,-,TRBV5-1,TGCGCCAGCAGCCGGGACATCGGCTACGAGCAGTACTTC,CASSRDIGYEQYF
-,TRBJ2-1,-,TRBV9,TGTGCCAGCAGCGCCCCCCCATCGGGAAACAATGAGCAGTTCTTC,CASSAPPSGNNEQFF
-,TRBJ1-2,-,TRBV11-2,TGTGCCAGCAGCTCTCCTGGTCGGCAGGCCAACTATGGCTACACCTTC,CASSSPGRQANYGYTF
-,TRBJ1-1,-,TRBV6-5,TGTGCCAGCACCGAGGAAGGGGAAACTGAAGCTTTCTTT,CASTEEGETEAFF
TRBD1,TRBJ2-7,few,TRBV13,TGTGCCAGCAGCTTAGGCGGACAGGGGGGGAACGAGCAGTACTTC,CASSLGGQGGNEQYF
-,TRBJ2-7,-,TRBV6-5,TGTGCCAGCAGTTACTCGATAGGAGGTCTTTACGAGCAGTACTTC,CASSYSIGGLYEQYF
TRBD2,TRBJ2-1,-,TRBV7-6,TGTGCCAGCAGCTCACTTAGCGGGAGGGCTAATGAGCAGTTCTTC,CASSSLSGRANEQFF
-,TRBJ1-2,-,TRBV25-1,TGTGCCAGCAGTGAATATATGACTTTAAGTGGCTACACCTTC,CASSEYMTLSGYTF
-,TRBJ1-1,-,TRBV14,TGTGCCAGCAGCCCTTTGGGGCTGAACACTGAAGCTTTCTTT,CASSPLGLNTEAFF
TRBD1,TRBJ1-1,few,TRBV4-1,TGCGCCAGCAGCCACGTACAGGGGACGTCGAACACTGAAGCTTTCTTT,CASSHVQGTSNTEAFF
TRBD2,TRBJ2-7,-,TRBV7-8,TGTGCCAGCAGCTTAGATGTTTGGCTAGCGGAAGCCTACGAGCAGTACTTC,CASSLDVWLAEAYEQYF
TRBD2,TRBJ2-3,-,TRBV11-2,TGTGCCAGCAGCCTCGGACTAGCCTATACGCAGTATTTT,CASSLGLAYTQYF
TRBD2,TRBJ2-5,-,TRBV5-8,TGTGCCAGCAGCGCAGCGACTAGCGGGAGGGAGACCCAGTACTTC,CASSAATSGRETQYF
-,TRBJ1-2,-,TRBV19,TGTGCCAGTCTGAGGAGGGGCAGCGCTTATGGCTACACCTTC,CASLRRGSAYGYTF
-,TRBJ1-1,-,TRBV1,TGCACCAGCAGCCAAGGGCCAGGGGACACTGAAGCTTTCTTT,CTSSQGPGDTEAFF
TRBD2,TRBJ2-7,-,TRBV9,TGTGCCAGCAGCCAGCGGGTTGCGGGAGTCCCCTACGAGCAGTACTTC,CASSQRVAGVPYEQYF
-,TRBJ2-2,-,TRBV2,TGTGCCAGCCATTCTAACGGGGCCGGGGAGCTGTTTTTT,CASHSNGAGELFF
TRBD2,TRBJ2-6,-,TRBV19,TGTGCCAGTAACGGACTAGCGGGGCTATTCTCTGGGGCCAACGTCCTGACTTTC,CASNGLAGLFSGANVLTF
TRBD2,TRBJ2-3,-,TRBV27,TGTGCCAGCAGTTTAGTGGGAGGGCTTGATACGCAGTATTTT,CASSLVGGLDTQYF
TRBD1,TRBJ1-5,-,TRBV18,TGTGCCAGCTCACCAAACAGGGGCCGTGGGCAGCCCCAGCATTTT,CASSPNRGRGQPQHF
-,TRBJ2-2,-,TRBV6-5,TGTGCCAGCAGTTACTCCCCAGGGTTGAACACCGGGGAGCTGTTTTTT,CASSYSPGLNTGELFF
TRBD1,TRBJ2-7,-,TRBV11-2,TGTGCCAGCAGCTTGGGGACAGGGTACGAGCAGTACTTC,CASSLGTGYEQYF
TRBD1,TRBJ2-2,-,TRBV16,TGTGCCAGCAGCCAACGAGGACAGGGCCCGAACACCGGGGAGCTGTTTTTT,CASSQRGQGPNTGELFF
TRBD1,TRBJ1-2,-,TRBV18,TGTGCCAGCTCACCAGTGGGGACAGGGACCTATGGCTACACCTTC,CASSPVGTGTYGYTF
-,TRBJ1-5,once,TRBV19,TGTGCCAGTACAGTAAGATCTTACCTTAGCAATCAGCCCCAGCATTTT,CASTVRSYLSNQPQHF
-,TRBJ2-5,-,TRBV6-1,TGTGCCAGCACCCTTCTAAGCGGTCAAGGGACCCAGTACTTC,CASTLLSGQGTQYF
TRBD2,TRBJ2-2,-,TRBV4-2,TGTGCCAGCAGCCTTACTAGCGGGAGCGACGCCGGGGAGCTGTTTTTT,CASSLTSGSDAGELFF
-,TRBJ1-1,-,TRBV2,TGTGCCAGCAGTGAAAAGGGAGAGGAGAGCACTGAAGCTTTCTTT,CASSEKGEESTEAFF
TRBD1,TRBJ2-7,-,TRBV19,TGTGCCAGCGAACCGGGACAGGGGTTGAACGAGCAGTACTTC,CASEPGQGLNEQYF
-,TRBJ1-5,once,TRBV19,TGTGCCAGTACCCAAGGTGTGCGTCCGGGACCCCAGCATTTT,CASTQGVRPGPQHF
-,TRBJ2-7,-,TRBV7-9,TGTGCCAGCAGCCCCGGACAGACTTCCTACGAGCAGTACTTC,CASSPGQTSYEQYF
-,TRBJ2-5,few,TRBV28,TGTGCCAGCAGTTTATCGGAGACCCAGTACTTC,CASSLSETQYF
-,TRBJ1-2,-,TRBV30,TGTGCCTGGATGCAGGCCCCTAACTATGGCTACACCTTC,CAWMQAPNYGYTF
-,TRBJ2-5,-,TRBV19,TGTGCCAGTAGCTGGACAAACCAAGAGACCCAGTACTTC,CASSWTNQETQYF
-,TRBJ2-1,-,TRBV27,TGTGCCAGCAGTTTAAGGTGGGAGGCTTACAATGAGCAGTTCTTC,CASSLRWEAYNEQFF
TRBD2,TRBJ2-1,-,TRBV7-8,TGTGCCAGCAGCCCCCGGGGGGGCGGGGAATACAATGAGCAGTTCTTC,CASSPRGGGEYNEQFF
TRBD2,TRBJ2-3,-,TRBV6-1,TGTGCCAGCAGTGTGACTAGCGGGAGTGGCACAGATACGCAGTATTTT,CASSVTSGSGTDTQYF
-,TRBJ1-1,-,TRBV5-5,TGTGCCAGCAGCTTCGCACTAGGTGAAGCTTTCTTT,CASSFALGEAFF
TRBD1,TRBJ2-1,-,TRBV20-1,TGCTCCCTTAGAAGGGGGCCCGAGCAGTTCTTC,CSLRRGPEQFF
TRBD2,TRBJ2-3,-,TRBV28,TGTGCCAGCAGACGGACTAGCGGGCGTATGGATACGCAGTATTTT,CASRRTSGRMDTQYF
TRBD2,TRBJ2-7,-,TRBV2,TGTGCCAGCAGTGGGCGGGAGGGCCCGTACGAGCAGTACTTC,CASSGREGPYEQYF
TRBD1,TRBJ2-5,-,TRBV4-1,TGCGCCAGCAGCCAAGGGTTTACAGGGGGCCATCACGGGGAGACCCAGTACTTC,CASSQGFTGGHHGETQYF
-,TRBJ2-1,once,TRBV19,TGTGCCAGTAGTGTGAGTCTAGTCAATGAGCAGTTCTTC,CASSVSLVNEQFF
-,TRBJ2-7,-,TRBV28,TGTGCCAGCAGTTTATATGGGGCGTCTGGGGTGGAGCAGTACTTC,CASSLYGASGVEQYF
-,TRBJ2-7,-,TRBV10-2,TGCGCCAGCAGGCTCGACGACGGGGGCGAGCAGTACTTC,CASRLDDGGEQYF
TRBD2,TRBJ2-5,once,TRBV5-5,TGTGCCAGCAGCTTGGTCGCTAGCGGGAGTCGGCGAGAGACCCAGTACTTC,CASSLVASGSRRETQYF
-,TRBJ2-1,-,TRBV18,TGTGCCAGCTCACCACCGGAAGGGGGTTGGGACAATGAGCAGTTCTTC,CASSPPEGGWDNEQFF
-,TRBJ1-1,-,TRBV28,TGTGCCAGCAGTTTATCGGGGGATGAGGTTAGAGGAGCTTTCTTT,CASSLSGDEVRGAFF
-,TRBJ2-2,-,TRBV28,TGTGCCAGCACCCCAAACCGGGGGGCTAGCGGAACCACCGGGGAGCTGTTTTTT,CASTPNRGASGTTGELFF
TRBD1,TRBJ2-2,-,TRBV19,TGTGCCAGTAGTATAGGGATACCACGTACAGGGGCCACCGGGGAGCTGTTTTTT,CASSIGIPRTGATGELFF
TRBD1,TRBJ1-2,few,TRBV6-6,TGTGCCAGCAGTTACGGGACAGGGGGAACTGGTGGCTACACCTTC,CASSYGTGGTGGYTF
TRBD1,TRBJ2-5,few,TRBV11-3,TGTGCCAGCAGCCCATCTACTACAGGGGGGGAGACCCAGTACTTC,CASSPSTTGGETQYF
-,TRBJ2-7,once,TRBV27,TGTGCCAGCAGTTTCGGCGGGATTCCGTCCTACGAGCAGTACTTC,CASSFGGIPSYEQYF
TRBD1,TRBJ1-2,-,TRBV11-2,TGTGCCAGCAGCCCGAGGACAGGGGGCGCGGGTGGCTACACCTTC,CASSPRTGGAGGYTF
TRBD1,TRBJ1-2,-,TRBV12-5,TGTGCTAGTGGTCCCGGACAGGGAGCCTATGGCTACACCTTC,CASGPGQGAYGYTF
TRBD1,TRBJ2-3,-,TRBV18,TGTGCCAGCTCACCAAAAGGGGGCGGCACAGATACGCAGTATTTT,CASSPKGGGTDTQYF
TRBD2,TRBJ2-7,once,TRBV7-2,TGTGCCAGCAGCCTGGGACTAGCGGGTCACGAGCAGTACTTC,CASSLGLAGHEQYF